This TCR beta chain was sequenced for a study of T cells after posttransplantation cyclophosphamide. Produced via immunoSEQ multiplex PCR; TCRdb's table is partial and in-frame only. The profile covers several thousand clones, with approximately 80% appearing a single time and around 26% taken by the ten largest. Busulfan-fludarabine conditioning, marrow transplant, and cyclophosphamide on days +3 and +4 were administered. Study-wide points: TRB clonality was highly associated with recipient CMV seropositivity and reactivation. TRB overlap between skin or GI tissue T cells and blood was limited. Donor-recipient repertoire similarity was low at 1-2 months, rising over year one.

This clone was recorded only once. Its cognate antigen is unknown. The CDR3 is 14 residues long. After removal of 1 base from V and 5 bases from J, the junction contained 3 bases not matched to a gene. Germline V gene data show CDR1 as SQVTM and CDR2 as ANQGSEA. This sequence was found in a female patient aged 50-65 years who received an allogeneic stem cell transplant from a related donor, was CMV-positive, and had no GVHD. Part of the T cell pool may stem from the graft donor. The sample in question was CD8+ T cells sorted from PBMCs, obtained 1,300 to 1,500 days after allogeneic stem cell transplant with posttransplant cyclophosphamide. This chain connects TRBV29-1 to TRBJ2-7; TRBD1 aligns across 12 bases. CDR3 DNA: TGCAGCGTTGAAGGGGACAGGGGGCCACACGAGCAGTACTTC. Its translation: CSVEGDRGPHEQYF.